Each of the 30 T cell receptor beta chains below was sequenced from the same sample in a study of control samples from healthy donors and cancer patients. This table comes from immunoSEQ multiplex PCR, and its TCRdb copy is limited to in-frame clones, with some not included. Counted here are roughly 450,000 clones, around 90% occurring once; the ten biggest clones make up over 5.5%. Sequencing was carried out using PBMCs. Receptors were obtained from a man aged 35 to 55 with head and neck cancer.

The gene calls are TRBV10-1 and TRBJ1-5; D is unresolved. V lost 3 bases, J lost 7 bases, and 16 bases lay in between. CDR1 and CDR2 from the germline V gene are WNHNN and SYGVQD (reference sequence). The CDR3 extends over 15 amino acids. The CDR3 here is CASSEGRRERQPQHF. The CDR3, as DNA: TGCGCCAGCAGTGAAGGAAGGAGGGAACGCCAGCCCCAGCATTTT.

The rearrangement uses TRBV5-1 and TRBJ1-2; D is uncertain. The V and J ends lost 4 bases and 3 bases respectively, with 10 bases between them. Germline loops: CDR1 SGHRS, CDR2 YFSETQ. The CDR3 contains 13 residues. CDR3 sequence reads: CASSPDGDYGYTF. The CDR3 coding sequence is TGCGCCAGCAGCCCGGACGGGGACTATGGCTACACCTTC.

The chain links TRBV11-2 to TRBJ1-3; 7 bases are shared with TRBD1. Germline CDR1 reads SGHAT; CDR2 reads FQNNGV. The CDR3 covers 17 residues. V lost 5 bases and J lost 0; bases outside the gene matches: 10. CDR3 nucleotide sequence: TGTGCCAGCAGCAAACGGACAGGCCCTAGCTCTGGAAACACCATATATTTT. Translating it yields CASSKRTGPSSGNTIYF. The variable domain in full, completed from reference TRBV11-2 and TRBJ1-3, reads EAGVAQSPRYKIIEKRQSVAFWCNPISGHATLYWYQQILGQGPKLLIQFQNNGVVDDSQLPKDRFSAERLKGVDSTLKIQPAKLEDSAVYLCASSKRTGPSSGNTIYFGEGSWLTVV.

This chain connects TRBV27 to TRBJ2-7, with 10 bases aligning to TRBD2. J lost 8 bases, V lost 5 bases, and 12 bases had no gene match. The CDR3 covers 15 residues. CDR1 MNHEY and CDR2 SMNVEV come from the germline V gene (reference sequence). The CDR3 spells CASSPRAGGLAQQYF. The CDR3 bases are TGTGCCAGCAGTCCACGAGCGGGGGGGCTTGCTCAGCAGTACTTC.

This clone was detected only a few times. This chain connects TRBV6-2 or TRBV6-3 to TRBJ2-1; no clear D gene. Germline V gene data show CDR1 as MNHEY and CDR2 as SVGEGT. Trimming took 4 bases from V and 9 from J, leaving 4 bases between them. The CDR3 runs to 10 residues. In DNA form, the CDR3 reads TGTGCCAGCAGTTGGCCTGAGCAGTTCTTC. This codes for CASSWPEQFF.

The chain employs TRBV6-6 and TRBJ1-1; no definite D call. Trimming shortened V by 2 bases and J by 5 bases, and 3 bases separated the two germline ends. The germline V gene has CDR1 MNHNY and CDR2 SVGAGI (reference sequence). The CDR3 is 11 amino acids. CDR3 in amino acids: CASSYGTEAFF. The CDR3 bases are TGTGCCAGCAGTTACGGGACTGAAGCTTTCTTT.

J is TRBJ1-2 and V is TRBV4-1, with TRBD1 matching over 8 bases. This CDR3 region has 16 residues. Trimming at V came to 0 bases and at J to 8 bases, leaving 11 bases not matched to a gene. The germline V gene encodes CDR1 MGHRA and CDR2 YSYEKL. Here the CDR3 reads CASSQEAWQGALGYTF. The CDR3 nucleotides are TGCGCCAGCAGCCAAGAGGCATGGCAGGGGGCCCTCGGCTACACCTTC.

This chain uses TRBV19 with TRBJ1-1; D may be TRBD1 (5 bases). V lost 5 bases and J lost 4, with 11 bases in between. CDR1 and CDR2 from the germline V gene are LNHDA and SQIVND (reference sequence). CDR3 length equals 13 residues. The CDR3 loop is CASSRTISTEAFF. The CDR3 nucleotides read TGTGCCAGTAGTCGGACAATCAGCACTGAAGCTTTCTTT.

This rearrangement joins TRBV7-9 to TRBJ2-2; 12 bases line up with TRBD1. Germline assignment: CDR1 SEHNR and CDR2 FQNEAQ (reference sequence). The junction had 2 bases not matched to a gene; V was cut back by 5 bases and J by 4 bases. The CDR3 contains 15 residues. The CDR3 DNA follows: TGTGCCAGCAGCGGGGACAGGGGGCGCACCGGGGAGCTGTTTTTT. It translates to CASSGDRGRTGELFF. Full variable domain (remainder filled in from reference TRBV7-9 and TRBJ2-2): DTGVSQNPRHKITKRGQNVTFRCDPISEHNRLYWYRQTLGQGPEFLTYFQNEAQLEKSRLLSDRFSAERPKGSFSTLEIQRTEQGDSAMYLCASSGDRGRTGELFFGEGSRLTVL.

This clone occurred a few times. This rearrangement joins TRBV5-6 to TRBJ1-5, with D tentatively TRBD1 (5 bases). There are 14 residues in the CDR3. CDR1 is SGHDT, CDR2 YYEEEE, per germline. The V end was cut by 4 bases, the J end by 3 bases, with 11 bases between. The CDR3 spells CASSLGLDNQPQHF. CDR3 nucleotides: TGTGCCAGCAGCCTGGGACTGGACAATCAGCCCCAGCATTTT.

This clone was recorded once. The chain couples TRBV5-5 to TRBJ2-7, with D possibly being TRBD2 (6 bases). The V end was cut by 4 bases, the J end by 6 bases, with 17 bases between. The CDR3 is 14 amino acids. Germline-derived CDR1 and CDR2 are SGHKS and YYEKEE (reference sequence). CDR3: CASSNRESNGEQYF. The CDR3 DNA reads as TGTGCCAGCAGCAATCGGGAGTCCAATGGCGAGCAGTACTTC.

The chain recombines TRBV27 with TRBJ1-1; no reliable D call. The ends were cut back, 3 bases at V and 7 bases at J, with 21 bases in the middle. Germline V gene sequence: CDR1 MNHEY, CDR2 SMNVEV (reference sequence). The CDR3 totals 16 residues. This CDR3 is CASSFYRRAGQREAFF. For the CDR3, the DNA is TGTGCCAGCAGTTTTTATCGTCGGGCAGGCCAGCGTGAAGCTTTCTTT.

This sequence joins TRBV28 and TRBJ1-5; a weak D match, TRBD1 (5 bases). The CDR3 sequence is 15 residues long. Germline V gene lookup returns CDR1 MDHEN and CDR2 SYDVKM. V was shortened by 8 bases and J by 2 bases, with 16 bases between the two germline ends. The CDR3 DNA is TGTGCCAGCGTCGACGGGGGAGTGGGCAATCAGCCCCAGCATTTT. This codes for CASVDGGVGNQPQHF.

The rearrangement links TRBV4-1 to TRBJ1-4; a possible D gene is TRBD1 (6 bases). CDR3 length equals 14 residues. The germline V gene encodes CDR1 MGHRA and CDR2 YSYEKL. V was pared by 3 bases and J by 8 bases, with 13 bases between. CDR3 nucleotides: TGCGCCAGCAGCCAGGGGGGCGGCGAGGAAAAACTGTTTTTT. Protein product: CASSQGGGEEKLFF.

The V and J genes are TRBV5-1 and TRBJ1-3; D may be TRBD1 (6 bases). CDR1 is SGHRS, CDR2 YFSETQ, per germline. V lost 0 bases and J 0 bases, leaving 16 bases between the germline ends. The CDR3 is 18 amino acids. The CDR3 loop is CASSLEGGNSISGNTIYF. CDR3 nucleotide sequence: TGCGCCAGCAGCTTGGAAGGGGGGAACTCAATCTCTGGAAACACCATATATTTT.

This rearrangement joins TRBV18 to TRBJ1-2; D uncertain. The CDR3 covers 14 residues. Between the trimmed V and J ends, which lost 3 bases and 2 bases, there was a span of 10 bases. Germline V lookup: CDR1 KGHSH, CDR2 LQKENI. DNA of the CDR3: TGTGCCAGCTCACCCAGCCAGGTCAACTATGGCTACACCTTC. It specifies CASSPSQVNYGYTF. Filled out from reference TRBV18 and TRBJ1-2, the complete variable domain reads NAGVMQNPRHLVRRRGQEARLRCSPMKGHSHVYWYRQLPEEGLKFMVYLQKENIIDESGMPKERFSAEFPKEGPSILRIQQVVRGDSAAYFCASSPSQVNYGYTFGSGTRLTVV.

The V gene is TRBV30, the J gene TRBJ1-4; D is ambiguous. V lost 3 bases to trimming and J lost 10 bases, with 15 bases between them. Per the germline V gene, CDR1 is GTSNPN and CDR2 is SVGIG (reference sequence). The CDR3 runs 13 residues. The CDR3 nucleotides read TGTGCCTGGAGGCAGCTACCGGGAGGAAAACTGTTTTTT. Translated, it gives CAWRQLPGGKLFF.

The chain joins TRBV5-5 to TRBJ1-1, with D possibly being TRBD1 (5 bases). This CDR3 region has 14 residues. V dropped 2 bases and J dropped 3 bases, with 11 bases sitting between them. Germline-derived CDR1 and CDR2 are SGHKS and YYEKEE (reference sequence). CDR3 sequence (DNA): TGTGCCAGCAGCTTAGCAGTAGGGGACACTGAAGCTTTCTTT. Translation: CASSLAVGDTEAFF.

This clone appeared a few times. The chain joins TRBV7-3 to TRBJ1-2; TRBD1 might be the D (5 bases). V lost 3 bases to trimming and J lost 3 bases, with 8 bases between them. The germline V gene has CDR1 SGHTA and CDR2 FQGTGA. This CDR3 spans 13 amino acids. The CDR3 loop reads CASSFEGDYGYTF. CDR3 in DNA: TGTGCCAGCAGCTTCGAAGGGGACTATGGCTACACCTTC.

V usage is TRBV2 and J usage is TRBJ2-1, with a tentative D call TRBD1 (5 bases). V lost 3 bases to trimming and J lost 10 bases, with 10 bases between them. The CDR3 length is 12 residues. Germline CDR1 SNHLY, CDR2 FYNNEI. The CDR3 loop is CASSDDSLEQFF. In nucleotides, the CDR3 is TGTGCCAGCAGTGACGACAGCCTCGAGCAGTTCTTC. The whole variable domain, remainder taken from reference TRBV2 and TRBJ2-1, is EPEVTQTPSHQVTQMGQEVILRCVPISNHLYFYWYRQILGQKVEFLVSFYNNEISEKSEIFDDQFSVERPDGSNFTLKIRSTKLEDSAMYFCASSDDSLEQFFGPGTRLTVL.

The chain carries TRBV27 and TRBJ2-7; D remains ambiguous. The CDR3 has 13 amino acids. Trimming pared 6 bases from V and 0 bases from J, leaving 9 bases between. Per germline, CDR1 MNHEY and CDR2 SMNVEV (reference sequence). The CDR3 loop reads CASRPTPSYEQYF. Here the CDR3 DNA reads TGTGCCAGCAGACCGACACCCTCCTACGAGCAGTACTTC.

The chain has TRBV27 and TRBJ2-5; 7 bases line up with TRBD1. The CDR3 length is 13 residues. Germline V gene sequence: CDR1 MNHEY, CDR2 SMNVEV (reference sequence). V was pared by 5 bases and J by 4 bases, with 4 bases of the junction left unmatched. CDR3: CASSLGTAETQYF. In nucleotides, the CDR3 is TGTGCCAGCAGTCTGGGGACAGCAGAGACCCAGTACTTC.

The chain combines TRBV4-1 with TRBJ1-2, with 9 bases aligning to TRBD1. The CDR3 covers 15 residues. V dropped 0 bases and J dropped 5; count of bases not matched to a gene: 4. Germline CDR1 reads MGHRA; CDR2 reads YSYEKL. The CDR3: CASSQDSGTGYGYTF. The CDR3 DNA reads TGCGCCAGCAGCCAAGATAGTGGGACAGGGTATGGCTACACCTTC.

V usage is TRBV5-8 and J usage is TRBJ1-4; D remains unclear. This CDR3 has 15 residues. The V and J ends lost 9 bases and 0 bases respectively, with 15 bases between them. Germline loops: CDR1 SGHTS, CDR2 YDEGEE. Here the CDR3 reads CATVGAFATNEKLFF. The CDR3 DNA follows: TGTGCCACCGTCGGAGCCTTTGCAACTAATGAAAAACTGTTTTTT.

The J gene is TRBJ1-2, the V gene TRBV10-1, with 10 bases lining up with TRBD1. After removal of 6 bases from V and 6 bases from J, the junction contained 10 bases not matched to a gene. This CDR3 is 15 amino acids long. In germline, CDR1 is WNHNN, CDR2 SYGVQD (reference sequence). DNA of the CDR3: TGCGCCAGCAGCCGGGACAGGGGACTGCCTCATGGCTACACCTTC. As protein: CASSRDRGLPHGYTF.

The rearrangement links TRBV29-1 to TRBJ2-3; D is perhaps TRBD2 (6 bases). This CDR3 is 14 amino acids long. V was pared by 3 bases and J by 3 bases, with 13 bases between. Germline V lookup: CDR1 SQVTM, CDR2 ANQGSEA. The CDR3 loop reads CSVEGDGGTDTQYF. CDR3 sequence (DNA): TGCAGCGTTGAGGGGGACGGGGGAACAGATACGCAGTATTTT.

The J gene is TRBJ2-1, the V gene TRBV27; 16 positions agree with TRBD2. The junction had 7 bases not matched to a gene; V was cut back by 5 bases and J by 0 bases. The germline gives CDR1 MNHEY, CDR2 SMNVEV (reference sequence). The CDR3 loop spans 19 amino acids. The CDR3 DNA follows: TGTGCCAGCAGTCCCCTGGGACTAGCGGGGGGGAACTCCTACAATGAGCAGTTCTTC. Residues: CASSPLGLAGGNSYNEQFF.

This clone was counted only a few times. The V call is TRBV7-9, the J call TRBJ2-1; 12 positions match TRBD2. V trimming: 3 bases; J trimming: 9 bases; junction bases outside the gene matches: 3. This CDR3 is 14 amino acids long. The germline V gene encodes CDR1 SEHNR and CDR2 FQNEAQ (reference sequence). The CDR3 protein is CASSFLAGGPEQFF. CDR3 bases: TGTGCCAGCAGCTTCCTAGCGGGAGGGCCTGAGCAGTTCTTC.

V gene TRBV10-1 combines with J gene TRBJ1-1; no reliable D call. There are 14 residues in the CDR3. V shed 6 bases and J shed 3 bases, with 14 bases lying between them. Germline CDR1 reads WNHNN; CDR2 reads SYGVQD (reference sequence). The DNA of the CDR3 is TGCGCCAGCAGAGTCGGGTTGAGGGACACTGAAGCTTTCTTT. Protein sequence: CASRVGLRDTEAFF.

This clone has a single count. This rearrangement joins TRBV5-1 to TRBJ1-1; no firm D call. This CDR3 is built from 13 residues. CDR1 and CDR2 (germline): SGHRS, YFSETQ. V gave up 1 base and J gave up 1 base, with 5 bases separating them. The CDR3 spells CASSLPTNTEAFF. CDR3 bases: TGCGCCAGCAGCTTGCCTACGAACACTGAAGCTTTCTTT.